Each of the 5 T cell receptor beta chains below was sequenced from the same sample in a study of T cell repertoires in cytomegalovirus infection. One entry per CDR3 protein results from TCRdb running MiXCR on the reads. The sample shows about 320,000 distinct CDR3 sequences, more than 8% of them seen only once. The sample comprised PBMCs. The source of these receptors is a human donor in good health (CMV status not recorded). Some clones in this sample may be carry-over from other donors' samples.

This clonotype has at least ten counts. V usage is TRBV6-2 or TRBV6-3 and J usage is TRBJ2-3; 9 bases agree with TRBD2. Germline CDR1 MNHEY, CDR2 SVGEGT. The CDR3 length is 16 residues. V dropped 5 bases and J dropped 3; count of bases not matched to a gene: 9. DNA for the CDR3: TGTGCCAGCAGTGAGTTTAGCGGGAGAGGTACAGATACGCAGTATTTT. Protein product: CASSEFSGRGTDTQYF.

The chain is built from TRBV6-2 or TRBV6-3 and TRBJ1-5, with D unresolved. Germline V gene sequence: CDR1 MNHEY, CDR2 SVGEGT. CDR3 size: 14 residues. Between the trimmed V and J ends, which lost 5 bases and 3 bases, there was a span of 11 bases. In DNA form, the CDR3 reads TGTGCCAGCAGTCGGATTTCGGTCAATCAGCCCCAGCATTTT. Protein: CASSRISVNQPQHF.

This clonotype was seen only a few times. The J gene is TRBJ2-1, the V gene TRBV27; D may be TRBD2 (5 bases). This CDR3 is 16 amino acids long. The germline V and J ends were trimmed by 4 bases and 2 bases, with 15 bases remaining between them. Germline V lookup: CDR1 MNHEY, CDR2 SMNVEV (reference sequence). This CDR3 reads CASSSNTGETYNEQFF. As DNA, the CDR3 is TGTGCCAGCAGTTCCAACACCGGGGAGACCTACAATGAGCAGTTCTTC.

This clonotype was seen at least ten times. The rearrangement links TRBV4-2 to TRBJ2-2; D remains ambiguous. V dropped 8 bases and J dropped 0 bases, with 1 base sitting between them. Germline V gene data show CDR1 as LGHNA and CDR2 as YNFKEQ. The CDR3 has 11 amino acids. CDR3 sequence reads: CASSNTGELFF. CDR3 coding DNA: TGTGCCAGCTCGAACACCGGGGAGCTGTTTTTT.

At least ten counts were recorded for this clonotype. The CDR3 DNA follows: TGTGCCAGCAGCCCACAAAAGTCAGGGGGCGCGGCTCGTTACGAGCAGTACTTC. Amino acids: CASSPQKSGGAARYEQYF. The rearrangement uses TRBV7-2 and TRBJ2-7; 8 nucleotides line up with TRBD1. Trimming cost V 5 bases and J 4 bases; bases outside gene matches: 19. The CDR3 runs to 18 residues. Germline V lookup: CDR1 SGHTA, CDR2 FQGNSA.